Below, one T cell receptor beta chain is given with its context. This clonotype was picked up many times. Its antigen has not been determined. Sequence at one end of the junction differs from germline and may be a read error. The CDR3 runs 13 amino acids, cysteine and phenylalanine included. CDR3 DNA only is kept here, 39 bases in frame from base 1. The germline V gene (reference sequence) specifies SEHNR as CDR1 and FQNEAQ as CDR2. The library was built by means of 5' RACE. These reads were obtained on a NextSeq 500. To allow correction of PCR and sequencing errors, the TCR library protocol tagged every TCR cDNA molecule with a unique molecular identifier. The study's processing was this. TCR identification, UMI-based error correction and CDR3 extraction were all carried out with Decombinator tools. Expanded TCRs were defined as those above a frequency of 2 per 1,000, corresponding to the top 1% of the tumor frequency distribution. Renyi diversity was computed with the R vegan package after each repertoire had been subsampled 100 times to 5,000 TCRs. CDR3 similarity networks were built from amino acid triplet string-kernel similarity, with CDR3s being connected when pairwise similarity was above 0.82. TCRdb reworked the public reads: Q25 trimming with fastp, MiXCR clone assembly, productive beta chains retained. Each record represents a unique CDR3 protein, reported with the most common genes and DNA among its rows. TCRdb assigned the V and J calls; the authors' analysis was not used. The sample table shows around 110,000 distinct CDR3 sequences, and about 12% are seen once. The ten largest account for around 17% of the sample.

This entry belongs to a study of spatial heterogeneity in lung cancer (dated by TCRdb to between 2018 and 2021). Regarding the complete study: Donors were approximately 72 patients with early-stage, untreated non-small cell lung cancer from the lung TRACERx cohort. Nonsynonymous mutation counts, determined by whole-exome sequencing of tumor tissue, were related to features of the TCR repertoire. Beta-chain transcripts were consistently detected in greater numbers than alpha-chain transcripts, which likely reflected higher beta-chain transcript abundance. In non-small cell lung cancer, the study quantitatively compared TCR alpha and beta repertoires across several tumor regions, matched nontumor lung, and blood. Both alpha and beta chains were TCR-sequenced in roughly 200 tumor regions, some 64 matched nontumor lung samples and around 54 PBMC samples obtained at surgery. Follow-up PBMC samples were sequenced whenever the samples were available, and the median time to follow-up was approximately 2 years after resection. In the raw uncorrected reads, each unique combination of TCR and UMI appeared on average more than ten times. Findings and caveats that apply to the study as a whole: Ubiquitous expanded tumor TCRs were found in blood more often at tumor resection than at routine follow-up. Additional single-cell paired TCR alpha and beta sequencing was considered necessary to confirm, at a functional level, the hypothesis that regional TCRs recognize regional mutations. Only roughly 15 patients were included in the comparisons of baseline and follow-up blood repertoires.

Interpreted using the paper, the time point label stands for: blood at routine non-recurrence follow-up after resection. Without any cell sorting, TCR sequencing was performed on whole RNA extracted either from tumor and nontumor lung tissue or from cryopreserved PBMC samples. Only patients with enough RNA available from two or more tumor regions were chosen for TCR sequencing. The chain is encoded by TRBV7-9 joined to TRBJ1-1, with no confidently assigned D gene. The source material was PBMCs, sampled at follow-up. The receptor's source is a male donor with early-stage non-small cell lung cancer. The CDR3 protein is CASSLEQYTEAFF. The bases read TGTGCCAGCAGCTTAGAGCAGTACACCGAAGCTTTCTTT.